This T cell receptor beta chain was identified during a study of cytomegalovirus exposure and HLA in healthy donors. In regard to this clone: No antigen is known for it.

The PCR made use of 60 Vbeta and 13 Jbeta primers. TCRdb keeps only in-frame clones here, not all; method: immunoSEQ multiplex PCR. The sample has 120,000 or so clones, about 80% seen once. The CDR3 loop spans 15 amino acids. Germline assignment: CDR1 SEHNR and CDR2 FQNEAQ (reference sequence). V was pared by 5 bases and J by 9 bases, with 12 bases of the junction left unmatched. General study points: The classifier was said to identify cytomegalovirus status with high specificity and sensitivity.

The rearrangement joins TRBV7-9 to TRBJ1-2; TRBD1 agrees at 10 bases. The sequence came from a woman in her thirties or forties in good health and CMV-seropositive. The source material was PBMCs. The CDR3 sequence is CASSEDRGSLWSYTF. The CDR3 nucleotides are TGTGCCAGCAGCGAGGACAGGGGGTCTCTATGGAGCTACACCTTC.